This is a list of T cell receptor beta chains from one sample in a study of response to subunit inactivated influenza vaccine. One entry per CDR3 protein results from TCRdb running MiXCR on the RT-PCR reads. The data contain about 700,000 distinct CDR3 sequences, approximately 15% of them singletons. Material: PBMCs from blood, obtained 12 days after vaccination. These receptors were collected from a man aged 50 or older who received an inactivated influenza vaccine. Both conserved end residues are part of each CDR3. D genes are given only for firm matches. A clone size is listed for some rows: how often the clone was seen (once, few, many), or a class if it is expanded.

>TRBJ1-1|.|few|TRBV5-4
CASSRTPPKKNTEAFF
TGTGCCAGCAGCCGGACACCTCCTAAGAAGAACACTGAAGCTTTCTTT
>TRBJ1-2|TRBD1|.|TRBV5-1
CASSLEVGDSYGYTF
TGCGCCAGCAGCTTGGAAGTAGGGGACAGCTATGGCTACACCTTC
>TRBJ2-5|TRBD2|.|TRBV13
CASSLMRGQETQYF
TGTGCCAGCAGCCTCATGCGGGGGCAAGAGACCCAGTACTTC
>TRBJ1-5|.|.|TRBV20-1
CSARETGGANQPQHF
TGCAGTGCTAGAGAGACCGGAGGGGCCAATCAGCCCCAGCATTTT
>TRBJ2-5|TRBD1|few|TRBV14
CASSRWGRGIQETQYF
TGTGCCAGCAGCCGCTGGGGCAGGGGGATCCAAGAGACCCAGTACTTC
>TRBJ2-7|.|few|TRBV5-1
CATAPTGTLGEQYF
TGCGCCACCGCCCCTACCGGGACCCTGGGCGAGCAGTACTTC
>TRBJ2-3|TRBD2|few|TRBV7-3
CASSWEGSSDTQYF
TGTGCCAGCAGCTGGGAGGGGTCATCAGATACGCAGTATTTT
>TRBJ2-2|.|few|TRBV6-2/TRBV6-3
CASSLQGGVTGELFF
TGTGCCAGCAGTCTACAGGGTGGCGTCACCGGGGAGCTGTTTTTT
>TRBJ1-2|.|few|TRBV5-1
CASSLVLGADGYTF
TGCGCCAGCAGCTTGGTTCTGGGGGCGGATGGCTACACCTTC
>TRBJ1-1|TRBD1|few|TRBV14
CASSQAGQGAEAFF
TGTGCCAGCAGCCAGGCCGGACAGGGGGCTGAAGCTTTCTTT
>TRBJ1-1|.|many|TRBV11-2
CASSNNRYTEAFF
TGTGCCAGCAGCAACAACAGATACACTGAAGCTTTCTTT
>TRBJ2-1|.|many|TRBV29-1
CSAVTRTYNEQFF
TGCAGCGCCGTGACCAGGACTTACAATGAGCAGTTCTTC
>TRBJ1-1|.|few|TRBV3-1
CASSQRPRMNTEAFF
TGTGCCAGCAGCCAACGACCGAGGATGAACACTGAAGCTTTCTTT
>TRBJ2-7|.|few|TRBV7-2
CASSPNESYEQYF
TGTGCCAGCAGCCCGAACGAGTCCTACGAGCAGTACTTC
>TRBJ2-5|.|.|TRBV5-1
CASSIASAPETQYF
TGCGCCAGCAGTATAGCAAGTGCGCCAGAGACCCAGTACTTC
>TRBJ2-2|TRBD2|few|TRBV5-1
CASSLTASGAANTGELFF
TGCGCCAGCAGCTTGACGGCTAGCGGGGCGGCCAACACCGGGGAGCTGTTTTTT
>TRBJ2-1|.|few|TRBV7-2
CASSLYGWGEQFF
TGTGCCAGCAGCTTATACGGTTGGGGTGAGCAGTTCTTC
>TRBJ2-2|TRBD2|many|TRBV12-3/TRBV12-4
CASSLAGGDTGELFF
TGTGCCAGCTCACTAGCGGGAGGGGACACCGGGGAGCTGTTTTTT
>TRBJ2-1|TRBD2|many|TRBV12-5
CASGLKTSGRRHEQFF
TGTGCTAGTGGTTTGAAGACTAGCGGGAGAAGACATGAGCAGTTCTTC
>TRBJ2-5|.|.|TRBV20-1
CSARAGTSGIETQYF
TGCAGTGCTCGCGCCGGGACCAGTGGTATAGAGACCCAGTACTTC
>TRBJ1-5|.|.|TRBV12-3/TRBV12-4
CASSRVMEPQHF
TGTGCCAGCAGCCGCGTAATGGAGCCCCAGCATTTT
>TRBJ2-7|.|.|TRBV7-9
CASSFARSYEQYF
TGTGCCAGCAGCTTCGCACGCTCCTACGAGCAGTACTTC
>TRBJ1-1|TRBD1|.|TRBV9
CASSSDRDPYTEAFF
TGTGCCAGCAGCTCCGACAGGGACCCCTACACTGAAGCTTTCTTT
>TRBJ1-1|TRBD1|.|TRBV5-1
CASSWGDRRDTEAFF
TGCGCCAGCAGCTGGGGGGACAGGCGGGACACTGAAGCTTTCTTT
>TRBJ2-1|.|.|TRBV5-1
CASSSPTPGNNEQFF
TGCGCCAGCAGCTCGCCGACACCCGGAAACAATGAGCAGTTCTTC
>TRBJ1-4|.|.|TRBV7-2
CASSLASREKLFF
TGTGCCAGCAGCTTAGCTTCGAGAGAAAAACTGTTTTTT
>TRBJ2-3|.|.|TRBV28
CASSFGLTTDTQYF
TGTGCCAGCAGTTTCGGACTAACCACAGATACGCAGTATTTT
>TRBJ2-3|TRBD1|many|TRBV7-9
CASSSTGASTDTQYF
TGTGCCAGCAGCTCGACAGGGGCCAGCACAGATACGCAGTATTTT
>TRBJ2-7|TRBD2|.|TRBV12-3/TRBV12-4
CASRTSGGNEQYF
TGTGCCAGCAGGACTAGCGGAGGAAACGAGCAGTACTTC